This T cell receptor (beta chain) was recovered during a study of blood T cell repertoires in COVID-19. Looking at the study overall: There were acute and convalescent COVID-19 samples, and they came from the United States, Italy and Spain. Nucleic acid was either cDNA or gDNA, and it came from T cells, B-cell-depleted T cells, or PBMCs.

As processed by the authors: Reference gene primer amplification gave nucleated cell count estimates. TCRdb's copy holds only in-frame clones and misses some; the assay was immunoSEQ multiplex PCR. The D gene and trimming were derived from the DNA, and the V and J assignments and clone size from that table. The table includes more than 130,000 clones, 87% detected once. Material: peripheral blood. The clonotype was recovered from a woman aged 40 to 50 with acute or convalescent COVID-19.

The CDR3 spells CASSLTGSHGYTF. CDR3 nucleotides: TGTGCCAGCAGTTTAACAGGGAGTCATGGCTACACCTTC. The chain uses TRBV6-5 and TRBJ1-2; possibly TRBD1 for D (6 bases). CDR1 is MNHEY and CDR2 is SVGAGI in the germline V gene. CDR3 length: 13 amino acids. The V end was cut by 4 bases, the J end by 6 bases, with 12 bases between.